These T cell receptor beta chains were read from a single sample in a study of CD8 T cell repertoires and HIV-1 epitope variants. For these receptors, no antigen is known. Assay: immunoSEQ multiplex PCR; the TCRdb copy retains only in-frame clones and omits some. The sample includes around 5,200 clones, about 70% seen only once; the top ten take about 41%. Source material: cultured CD8+ T cells derived from PBMCs. Receptor source: a male donor with HIV. Both conserved end residues are part of each CDR3. Fields, in order: J gene, V gene, clone size, D gene, CDR3 DNA, CDR3 protein. D genes are given only for firm matches. A row's size may be missing; if present it is once, few, many or a size class.

TRBJ2-2,TRBV5-1,.,.,TGCGCCAGCAGCTGGGAAGGACAGAACACCGGGGAGCTGTTTTTT,CASSWEGQNTGELFF
TRBJ2-5,TRBV7-9,.,.,TGTGCCAGCAGCTTAGAAATCAGGGGAAGTGGGACCCAGTACTTC,CASSLEIRGSGTQYF
TRBJ1-5,TRBV2,.,.,TGTGCCAGCAGTGAAGGAGGGGAGCCCCAGCATTTT,CASSEGGEPQHF
TRBJ2-3,TRBV6-1,.,TRBD2,TGTGCCAGCAGTGAGACTAGCGGGAGGCCAGATACGCAGTATTTT,CASSETSGRPDTQYF
TRBJ2-7,TRBV25-1,once,.,TGTGCCAGCAGTCCCCTAAGCTCCTACGAGCAGTACTTC,CASSPLSSYEQYF
TRBJ1-2,TRBV5-6,medium-sized,TRBD1,TGTGCCAGCAGCTTGGGCGGGACAGGGGGAACCTACACCTTC,CASSLGGTGGTYTF
TRBJ1-1,TRBV30,few,.,TGTGCCTGGAGTGCGACTTTGAGCACTGAAGCTTTCTTT,CAWSATLSTEAFF
TRBJ1-1,TRBV5-1,.,TRBD1,TGCGCCAGCAGCTTGGCCGGGGACAGCTATAACACTGAAGCTTTCTTT,CASSLAGDSYNTEAFF
TRBJ1-2,TRBV29-1,.,.,TGCAGCGCGACCGGGATAACATATGGCTACACCTTC,CSATGITYGYTF
TRBJ2-7,TRBV19,few,TRBD2,TGTGCCAGTACCCCCGGGGGGGATGGTGGCTACGAGCAGTACTTC,CASTPGGDGGYEQYF
TRBJ2-2,TRBV4-1,.,.,TGCGCCAGCAGCCAAGATGAGGGAGGGGGCCGGACCGGGGAGCTGTTTTTT,CASSQDEGGGRTGELFF
TRBJ1-1,TRBV4-2,.,.,TGTGCCAGCAGCCCCTCTGGGGTTGAAGCTTTCTTT,CASSPSGVEAFF
TRBJ2-7,TRBV4-3,.,TRBD2,TGCGCCAGCAGCCAAGAAGCCGGGACTAGCAACTACGAGCAGTACTTC,CASSQEAGTSNYEQYF
TRBJ1-2,TRBV14,.,TRBD1,TGTGCCAGCAGCCCACGCTCAACAGGGGCGGAGGGCTACACCTTC,CASSPRSTGAEGYTF
TRBJ2-7,TRBV21-1,once,.,TGTGCCAGCAGCAAATGGGGCTACGAGCAGTACTTC,CASSKWGYEQYF
TRBJ2-7,TRBV5-6,.,TRBD1,TGTGCCAGCAGCCCCTCCCCCGCAGGGGGATCCTACGAGCAGTACTTC,CASSPSPAGGSYEQYF
TRBJ1-1,TRBV5-8,.,.,TGTGCCAGCAGCCCTGGCCTGAACACTGAAGCTTTCTTT,CASSPGLNTEAFF
TRBJ2-1,TRBV7-2,.,.,TGTGCCAGCAGCTTAGTCGCTGTCGATGAGCAGTTCTTC,CASSLVAVDEQFF
TRBJ1-2,TRBV27,few,TRBD1,TGTGCCAGCAGCCAGGGGGGTAACGACTATGGCTACACCTTC,CASSQGGNDYGYTF
TRBJ2-7,TRBV6-5,.,.,TGTGCCAGCAGTTACGGAGTTGGGTCCTACGAGCAGTACTTC,CASSYGVGSYEQYF
TRBJ2-3,TRBV19,.,TRBD2,TGTGCCAGTAGTATCCGTAGACTAGCGCGAAGCACAGATACGCAGTATTTT,CASSIRRLARSTDTQYF
TRBJ1-3,TRBV5-8,.,TRBD1,TGTGCCAGCAGCTTCCCGGGACAGAGAAACACCATATATTTT,CASSFPGQRNTIYF
TRBJ2-3,TRBV28,.,.,TGTGCCAGCAGTTACACTGATACGCAGTATTTT,CASSYTDTQYF
TRBJ1-2,TRBV6-5,.,.,TGTGCCAGCAGTTATGACGCAGCTCGTCAGGGCTACACCTTC,CASSYDAARQGYTF
TRBJ2-7,TRBV10-3,once,.,TGTGCCATCAGTGAGGATCGCTGGGGACCGCAATACTTC,CAISEDRWGPQYF
TRBJ2-7,TRBV6-6,.,.,TGTTCCACTGGCGAGCAGTACTTC,CSTGEQYF
TRBJ1-1,TRBV5-5,.,.,TGTGCCAGCAGCTTGGGGTACTCTGAAGCTTTCTTT,CASSLGYSEAFF
TRBJ1-1,TRBV30,.,.,TGTGCCTGGAGTGAACTGATTAACACTGAAGCTTTCTTT,CAWSELINTEAFF
TRBJ1-1,TRBV7-9,.,TRBD1,TGTGCCAGCAGCCAGTGGACAGGGGGCAGGACTGAAGCTTTCTTT,CASSQWTGGRTEAFF
TRBJ2-5,TRBV11-1,.,TRBD2,TGTGCCAGCAGCCCCGCCCCTAGCGGGCAAGAGACCCAGTACTTC,CASSPAPSGQETQYF
TRBJ2-7,TRBV2,.,.,TGTGCCAGCATAGGGTCGGGGGCGGGGGCCTACGAGCAGTACTTC,CASIGSGAGAYEQYF
TRBJ2-7,TRBV5-1,.,.,TGCGCCAGCAGCGCCGGGCCCGGGTCCTACGAGCAGTACTTC,CASSAGPGSYEQYF
TRBJ2-1,TRBV7-9,.,TRBD1,TGTGCCAGCAGCATGGGACAGGGAAATGAGCAGTTCTTC,CASSMGQGNEQFF
TRBJ1-1,TRBV2,.,.,TGTGCCAGCAGTGACTGGGGGAACACTGAAGCTTTCTTT,CASSDWGNTEAFF
TRBJ1-1,TRBV30,.,.,TGTGCCTGGATGGACAAACTGGGTAAGGCTGAAGCTTTCTTT,CAWMDKLGKAEAFF
TRBJ2-2,TRBV4-2,once,TRBD2,TGTGCCAGCAGCCAAGATAGCGGGGGGCTAGCGTCCCCCGGTGGGACCGGGGAGCTGTTTTTT,CASSQDSGGLASPGGTGELFF
TRBJ2-3,TRBV19,.,.,TGTGCCAGTAGGGGCGCAGATACGCAGTATTTT,CASRGADTQYF
TRBJ1-1,TRBV15,.,.,TGTGCCACCAGCAGAGTTGTCGGGGCCCGAGGGTCAGAAGCTTTCTTT,CATSRVVGARGSEAFF
TRBJ1-2,TRBV18,.,.,TGTGCCAGCTCATCCCGCCGCGGGGAAGTAGACTATGGCTACACCTTC,CASSSRRGEVDYGYTF
TRBJ1-5,TRBV19,.,TRBD1,TGTGCCAGTAGTCCCGACAGGGGTAGTCAGCCCCAGCATTTT,CASSPDRGSQPQHF
TRBJ1-5,TRBV5-1,.,TRBD1,TGCGCCAGCAGCCTGGTTCAAAGGACAGGAAATCAGCCCCAGCATTTT,CASSLVQRTGNQPQHF
TRBJ2-3,TRBV28,.,.,TGTGCCAGCAGTTTAGACTCATCCACAGATACGCAGTATTTT,CASSLDSSTDTQYF